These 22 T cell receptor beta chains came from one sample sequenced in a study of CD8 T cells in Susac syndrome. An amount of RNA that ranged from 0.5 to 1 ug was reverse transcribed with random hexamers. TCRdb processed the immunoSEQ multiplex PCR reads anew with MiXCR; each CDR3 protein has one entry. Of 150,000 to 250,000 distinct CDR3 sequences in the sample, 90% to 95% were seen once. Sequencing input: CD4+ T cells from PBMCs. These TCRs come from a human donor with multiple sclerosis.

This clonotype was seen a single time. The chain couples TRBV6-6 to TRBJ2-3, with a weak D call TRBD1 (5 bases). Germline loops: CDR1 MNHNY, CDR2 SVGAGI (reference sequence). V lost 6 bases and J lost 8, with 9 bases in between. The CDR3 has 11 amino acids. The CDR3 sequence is CASSPDITQYF. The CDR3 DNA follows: TGTGCCAGCAGCCCGGACATTACGCAGTATTTT.

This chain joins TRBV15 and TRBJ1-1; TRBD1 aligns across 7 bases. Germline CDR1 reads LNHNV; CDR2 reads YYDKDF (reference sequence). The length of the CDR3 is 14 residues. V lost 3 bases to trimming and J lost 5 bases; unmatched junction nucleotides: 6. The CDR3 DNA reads TGTGCCACCAGCAGGCTCGACAGGGCTACTGAAGCTTTCTTT. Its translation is CATSRLDRATEAFF.

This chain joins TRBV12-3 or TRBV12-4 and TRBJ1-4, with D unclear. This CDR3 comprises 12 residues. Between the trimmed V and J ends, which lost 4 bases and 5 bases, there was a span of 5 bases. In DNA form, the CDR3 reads TGTGCCAGCAGTTCCAGGAATGAAAAACTGTTTTTT. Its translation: CASSSRNEKLFF.

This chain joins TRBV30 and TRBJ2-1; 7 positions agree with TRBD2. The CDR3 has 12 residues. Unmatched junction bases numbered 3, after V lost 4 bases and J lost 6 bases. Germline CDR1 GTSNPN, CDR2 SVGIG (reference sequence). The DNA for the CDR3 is TGTGCCTGGACCGGACTAGTCAATGAGCAGTTCTTC. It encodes CAWTGLVNEQFF.

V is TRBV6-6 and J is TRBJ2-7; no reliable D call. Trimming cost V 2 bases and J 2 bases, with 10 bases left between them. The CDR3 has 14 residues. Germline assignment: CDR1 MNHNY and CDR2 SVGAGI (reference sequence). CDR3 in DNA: TGTGCCAGCAGTTACGTGGCAAGACCCTACGAGCAGTACTTC. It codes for CASSYVARPYEQYF.

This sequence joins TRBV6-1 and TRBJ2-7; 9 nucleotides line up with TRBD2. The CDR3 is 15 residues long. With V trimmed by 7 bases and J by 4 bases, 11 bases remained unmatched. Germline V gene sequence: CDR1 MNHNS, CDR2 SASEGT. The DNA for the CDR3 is TGTGCCAGCACCCTCCCGGAAGCGGGAGGTTACGAGCAGTACTTC. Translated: CASTLPEAGGYEQYF.

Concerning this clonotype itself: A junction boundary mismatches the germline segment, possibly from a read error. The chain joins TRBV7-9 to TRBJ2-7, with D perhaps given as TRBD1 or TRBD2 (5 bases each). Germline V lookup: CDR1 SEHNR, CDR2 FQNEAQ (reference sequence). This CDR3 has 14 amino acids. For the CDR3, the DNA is TGTGCCAGCAGCTTAAACGCAGAGGGGTCGCGAAATAGGTTC. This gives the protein CASSLNAEGSRNRF.

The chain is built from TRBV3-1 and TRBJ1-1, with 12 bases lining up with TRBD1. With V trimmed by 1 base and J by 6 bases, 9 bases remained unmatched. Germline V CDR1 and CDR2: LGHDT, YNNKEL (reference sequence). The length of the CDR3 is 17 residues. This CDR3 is CASSQVPGTGGKAEAFF. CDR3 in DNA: TGTGCCAGCAGCCAAGTGCCTGGGACAGGGGGCAAGGCTGAAGCTTTCTTT.

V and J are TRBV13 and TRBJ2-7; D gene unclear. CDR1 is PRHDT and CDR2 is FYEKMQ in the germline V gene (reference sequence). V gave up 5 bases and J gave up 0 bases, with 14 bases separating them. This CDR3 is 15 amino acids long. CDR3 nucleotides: TGTGCCAGCAGCCCCCCTTACCCGAGCTCCTACGAGCAGTACTTC. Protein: CASSPPYPSSYEQYF.

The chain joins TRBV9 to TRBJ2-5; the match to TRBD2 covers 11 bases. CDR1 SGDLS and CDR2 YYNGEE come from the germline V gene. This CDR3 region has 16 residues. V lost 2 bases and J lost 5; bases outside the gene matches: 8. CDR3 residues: CASSVSGTSGLETQYF. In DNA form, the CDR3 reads TGTGCCAGCAGCGTTTCCGGGACTAGCGGTTTGGAGACCCAGTACTTC.

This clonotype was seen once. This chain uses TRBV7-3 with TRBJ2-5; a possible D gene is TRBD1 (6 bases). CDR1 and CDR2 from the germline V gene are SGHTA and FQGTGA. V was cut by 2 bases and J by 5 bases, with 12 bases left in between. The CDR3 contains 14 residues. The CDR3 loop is CASSLPGAGETQYF. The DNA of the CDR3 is TGTGCCAGCAGCTTACCAGGGGCTGGGGAGACCCAGTACTTC.

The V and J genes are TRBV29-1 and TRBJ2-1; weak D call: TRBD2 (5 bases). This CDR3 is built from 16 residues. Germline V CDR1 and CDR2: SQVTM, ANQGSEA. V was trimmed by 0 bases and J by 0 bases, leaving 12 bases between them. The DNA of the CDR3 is TGCAGCGTTGAAGAAGGGAGCGCCAACTCCTACAATGAGCAGTTCTTC. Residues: CSVEEGSANSYNEQFF.

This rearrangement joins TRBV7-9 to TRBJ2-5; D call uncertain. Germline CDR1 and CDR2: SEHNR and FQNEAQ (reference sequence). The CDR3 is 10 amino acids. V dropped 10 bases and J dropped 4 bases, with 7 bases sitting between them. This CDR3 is CATAIETQYF. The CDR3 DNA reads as TGTGCCACCGCTATAGAGACCCAGTACTTC.

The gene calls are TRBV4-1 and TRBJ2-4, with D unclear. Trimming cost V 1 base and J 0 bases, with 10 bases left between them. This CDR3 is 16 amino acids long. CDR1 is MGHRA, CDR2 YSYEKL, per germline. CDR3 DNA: TGCGCCAGCAGCCAAGTTGCAGTTATAGCCAAAAACATTCAGTACTTC. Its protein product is CASSQVAVIAKNIQYF.

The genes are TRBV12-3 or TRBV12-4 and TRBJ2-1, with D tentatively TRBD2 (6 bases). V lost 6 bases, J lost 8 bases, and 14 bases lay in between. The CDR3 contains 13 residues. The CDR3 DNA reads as TGTGCCAGCAGAACCGGACTATCCGATGAGCAGTTCTTC. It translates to CASRTGLSDEQFF.

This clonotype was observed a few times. CDR3 DNA sequence: TGTGCCTGGGGACAGGGGGCTAACGAGCAGTACTTC. Translated, it gives CAWGQGANEQYF. This chain connects TRBV30 to TRBJ2-7, with 11 bases aligning to TRBD1. The CDR3 loop spans 12 amino acids. The V gene end was trimmed by 5 bases and the J gene end by 5 bases; junction bases not matched to a gene: 2. CDR1 is GTSNPN and CDR2 is SVGIG in the germline V gene (reference sequence).

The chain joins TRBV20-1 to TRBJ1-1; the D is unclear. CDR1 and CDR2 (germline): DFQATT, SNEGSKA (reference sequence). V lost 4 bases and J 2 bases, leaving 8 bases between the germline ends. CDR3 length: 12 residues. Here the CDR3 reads CSAIPDNTEAFF. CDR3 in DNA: TGCAGTGCTATACCTGATAACACTGAAGCTTTCTTT.

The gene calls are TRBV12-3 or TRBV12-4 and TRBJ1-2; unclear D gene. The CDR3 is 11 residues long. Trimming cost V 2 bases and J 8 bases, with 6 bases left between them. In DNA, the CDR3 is TGTGCCAGCAGTTTATTGGGAGGCTACACCTTC. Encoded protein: CASSLLGGYTF.

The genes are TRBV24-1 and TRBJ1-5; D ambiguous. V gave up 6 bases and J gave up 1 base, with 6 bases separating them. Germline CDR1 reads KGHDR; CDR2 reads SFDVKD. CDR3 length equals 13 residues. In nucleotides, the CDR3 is TGTGCCACCAGTCACAGCAGCAATCAGCCCCAGCATTTT. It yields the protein CATSHSSNQPQHF.

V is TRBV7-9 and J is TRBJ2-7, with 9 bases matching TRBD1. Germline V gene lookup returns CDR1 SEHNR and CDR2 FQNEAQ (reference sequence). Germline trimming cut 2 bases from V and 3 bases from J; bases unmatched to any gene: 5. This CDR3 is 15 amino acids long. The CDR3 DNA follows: TGTGCCAGCAGCTTAACGGGACAGGGTTTCTACGAGCAGTACTTC. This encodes CASSLTGQGFYEQYF. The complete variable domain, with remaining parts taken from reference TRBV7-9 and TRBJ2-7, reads DTGVSQNPRHKITKRGQNVTFRCDPISEHNRLYWYRQTLGQGPEFLTYFQNEAQLEKSRLLSDRFSAERPKGSFSTLEIQRTEQGDSAMYLCASSLTGQGFYEQYFGPGTRLTVT.

CDR3 amino acids: CASGGLVGRARTEGSYEQYF. The CDR3 nucleotides read TGTGCCAGCGGAGGGCTAGTCGGACGCGCGCGAACGGAGGGCTCCTACGAGCAGTACTTC. V gene TRBV6-1 combines with J gene TRBJ2-7; perhaps TRBD2 as D (6 bases). The V and J ends lost 8 bases and 0 bases respectively, with 32 bases between them. The CDR3 has 20 amino acids. Germline V lookup: CDR1 MNHNS, CDR2 SASEGT.

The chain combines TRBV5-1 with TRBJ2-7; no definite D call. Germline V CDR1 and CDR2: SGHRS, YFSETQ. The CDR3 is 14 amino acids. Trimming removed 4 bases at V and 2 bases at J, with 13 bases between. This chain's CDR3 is CASSSAPAPYEQYF. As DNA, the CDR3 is TGCGCCAGCAGCAGTGCCCCGGCTCCCTACGAGCAGTACTTC.